This TCR beta chain was retrieved from a study of beta chain features in type 1 diabetes. Regarding the study as a whole: Fewer insertions but more deletions were seen at VDJ junctions in type 1 diabetes patients.

CD45RO/CCR7/CD25/CD127/CD95/CD27 sorting isolated CD4+ naive, central memory, regulatory and stem cell-like memory cells. This CDR3 has 16 residues. Germline CDR1 reads SGHRS; CDR2 reads YFSETQ. V was pared by 3 bases and J by 1 base, with 13 bases between. The investigators reverse transcribed all of the isolated RNA, so they sequenced expressed TCRB transcripts. Using immunoSEQ multiplex PCR, the repertoire was profiled, and TCRdb retains in-frame clones only, with some absent. Among around 350,000 clones listed, over 10% were seen once. As concerns this clone: The antigen remains unidentified.

This TCR came from a man younger than 35 in good health. The V and J genes are TRBV5-1 and TRBJ2-2; D is unclear. Sequencing was performed on naive CD4+ T cells from blood. CDR3 amino acids: CASSSPAGLNTGELFF. As DNA, the CDR3 is TGCGCCAGCAGCTCCCCGGCAGGCCTGAACACCGGGGAGCTGTTTTTT.